This is a list of T cell receptor beta chains from one sample in a study of beta chain features in type 1 diabetes. Sequencing was performed with immunoSEQ multiplex PCR; in TCRdb, only in-frame clones are kept and a portion is missing. This sample has 52,000 or so clones, with 40% to 60% found just once. The sequencing input was Tregs from blood. The receptor source for this set is a woman aged 40 to 49 with type 1 diabetes. Both conserved end residues are part of each CDR3. The order of the fields is J gene, clone size, V gene, D gene, CDR3 DNA, CDR3 protein. The D gene is left open where the match is weak. A clone size is listed for some rows: how often the clone was seen (once, few, many), or a class if it is expanded.

TRBJ1-2 | - | TRBV28 | - | TGTGCCAGCCTTTCTTCAGGGATATTGTTCTATGGCTACACCTTC | CASLSSGILFYGYTF
TRBJ1-1 | - | TRBV11-3 | TRBD1 | TGTGCCAGCAGCTCAGGGACAGGGGCCGAAGCTTTCTTT | CASSSGTGAEAFF
TRBJ1-4 | - | TRBV5-1 | - | TGCGCCAGCAGCTTGGAGGCCAGGGGAGCGGGGAATGAAAAACTGTTTTTT | CASSLEARGAGNEKLFF
TRBJ1-1 | - | TRBV11-3 | - | TGTGCCAGCAGCACGGGGTTTCCGAACACTGAAGCTTTCTTT | CASSTGFPNTEAFF
TRBJ1-5 | - | TRBV6-1 | - | TGTGCCAGCAGTGAAATGGGGGGTTTCCAGCCCCAGCATTTT | CASSEMGGFQPQHF
TRBJ2-7 | few | TRBV27 | - | TGTGCCAGCAGTTTACGTCAGGGGAGCTCCTACGAGCAGTACTTC | CASSLRQGSSYEQYF
TRBJ2-7 | - | TRBV28 | - | TGTGCCAGCAGTTCGGGGGACAGCTACGAGCAGTACTTC | CASSSGDSYEQYF
TRBJ2-2 | - | TRBV19 | TRBD1 | TGTGCCAGTAGTATCACAGGGGGCGCGGCCGGGGAGCTGTTTTTT | CASSITGGAAGELFF
TRBJ2-1 | - | TRBV4-3 | - | TGCGCCAGCAGCCAAGATACGGGTGAGCAGTTCTTC | CASSQDTGEQFF
TRBJ1-1 | - | TRBV6-6 | - | TGTGCCAGCAGACTTCTTCACTTTGTTTTCTTT | CASRLLHFVFF
TRBJ1-3 | - | TRBV7-9 | - | TGTGCCAGCAGCCCGGCGGGGGGGGTCCTCTCTGGAAACACCATATATTTT | CASSPAGGVLSGNTIYF
TRBJ2-1 | - | TRBV18 | - | TGTGCCAGCTCACCACTCCGGGACTCCTACAATGAGCAGTTCTTC | CASSPLRDSYNEQFF
TRBJ2-3 | few | TRBV7-2 | - | TGTGCCAGCAGCTTAGCTGGACGGGAGCCAGATACGCAGTATTTT | CASSLAGREPDTQYF
TRBJ1-2 | - | TRBV5-1 | - | TGCGCCAGCAGCTTGTATTTCAGCGCGGACTATGGCTACACCTTC | CASSLYFSADYGYTF
TRBJ1-1 | - | TRBV14 | - | TGTGCCAGCAGCAAGACAGTGAACACTGAAGCTTTCTTT | CASSKTVNTEAFF
TRBJ1-1 | few | TRBV4-1 | - | TGCGCCAGCAGCCTAGACAGGAACACTGAAGCTTTCTTT | CASSLDRNTEAFF
TRBJ2-1 | few | TRBV28 | - | TGTGCCAGCAGGTCCTTAGCGGTACTCTACAATGAGCAGTTCTTC | CASRSLAVLYNEQFF
TRBJ2-7 | - | TRBV9 | TRBD1 | TGTGCCAGCAGCGAGGGACAGGGACTCTGGTACGAGCAGTACTTC | CASSEGQGLWYEQYF
TRBJ2-3 | - | TRBV27 | - | TGTGCCAGCAGTTTACGACCCCCCCGGGCAGATACGCAGTATTTT | CASSLRPPRADTQYF
TRBJ1-1 | few | TRBV28 | TRBD1 | TGTGCCAGCAGCCGTAGGGACAGGGAAGAACCTGAAGCTTTCTTT | CASSRRDREEPEAFF